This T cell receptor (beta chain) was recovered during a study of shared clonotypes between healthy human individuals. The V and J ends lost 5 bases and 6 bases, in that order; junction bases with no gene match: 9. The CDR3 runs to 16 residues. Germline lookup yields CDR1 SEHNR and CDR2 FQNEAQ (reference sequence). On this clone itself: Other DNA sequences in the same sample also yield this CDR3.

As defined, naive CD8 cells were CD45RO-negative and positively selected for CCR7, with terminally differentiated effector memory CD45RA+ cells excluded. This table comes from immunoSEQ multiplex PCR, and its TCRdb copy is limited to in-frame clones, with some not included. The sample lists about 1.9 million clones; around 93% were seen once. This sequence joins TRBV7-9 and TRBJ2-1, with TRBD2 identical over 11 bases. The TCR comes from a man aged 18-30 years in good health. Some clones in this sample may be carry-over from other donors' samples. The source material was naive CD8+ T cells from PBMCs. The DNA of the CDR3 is TGTGCCAGCAGCCTGGTAGCGGGAGGGCCAGGCAATGAGCAGTTCTTC. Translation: CASSLVAGGPGNEQFF.